What follows are 28 T cell receptor beta chains derived from one specimen sequenced in a study of T cell repertoires in cytomegalovirus infection (dated by TCRdb to 2018 to 2020). The reads were generated on an Illumina HiSeq 1500. Using fastp at Q25 and MiXCR, TCRdb reprocessed the public reads and kept productive beta chains. When rows share a CDR3 protein, they turn into one entry using the most common DNA and genes. The sample table lists roughly 150,000 distinct CDR3 sequences, around 22% of them with a count of one. The leading ten clones occupy around 9.9% of the sample. Sequenced material: PBMCs. The receptors come from a human donor in good health (CMV status not recorded). Some clones in this sample may be carry-over from other donors' samples.

The chain employs TRBV27 and TRBJ2-1, with D possibly being TRBD2 (6 bases). This CDR3 is 15 amino acids long. V lost 3 bases and J lost 6, with 15 bases in between. Germline V lookup: CDR1 MNHEY, CDR2 SMNVEV (reference sequence). In nucleotides, the CDR3 is TGTGCCAGCAGTTTCTGGGGGACTGGTGGCAATGAGCAGTTCTTC. It yields the protein CASSFWGTGGNEQFF.

This chain joins TRBV4-2 and TRBJ2-4, with TRBD2 matching over 8 bases. V gave up 4 bases and J gave up 0 bases; unmatched junction bases: 2. The CDR3 length is 15 residues. Per the germline V gene, CDR1 is LGHNA and CDR2 is YNFKEQ. As DNA, the CDR3 is TGTGCCAGCAGCCGGCGGGGGGAAGCCAAAAACATTCAGTACTTC. Encoded protein: CASSRRGEAKNIQYF.

Ten or more counts support this clonotype. The chain employs TRBV7-2 and TRBJ2-5; 7 bases align to TRBD1. From germline, CDR1 is SGHTA and CDR2 FQGNSA. The CDR3 is 15 amino acids. Trimming at V came to 5 bases and at J to 1 base, leaving 7 bases not matched to a gene. The CDR3 is CASSQFRQGQETQYF. The CDR3 nucleotides read TGTGCCAGCAGCCAGTTCCGACAGGGCCAAGAGACCCAGTACTTC.

The rearrangement uses TRBV28 and TRBJ1-5, with unresolved D. The CDR3 has 15 amino acids. The V end was cut by 7 bases, the J end by 0 bases, with 13 bases between. Germline assignment: CDR1 MDHEN and CDR2 SYDVKM. This chain's CDR3 is CASTPDGYSNQPQHF. CDR3 DNA: TGTGCCAGCACCCCAGACGGGTATAGCAATCAGCCCCAGCATTTT.

CDR3 sequence reads: CASSLVGHTQETQYF. The CDR3, as DNA: TGTGCCAGCTCACTGGTCGGCCATACCCAAGAGACCCAGTACTTC. The V and J genes are TRBV18 and TRBJ2-5; unclear D gene. CDR1 is KGHSH and CDR2 is LQKENI in the germline V gene. Trimming shortened V by 4 bases and J by 1 base, and 13 bases separated the two germline ends. This CDR3 region has 15 residues.

The gene calls are TRBV20-1 and TRBJ2-1; 8 bases agree with TRBD1. Per the germline V gene, CDR1 is DFQATT and CDR2 is SNEGSKA (reference sequence). The V and J ends lost 3 bases and 3 bases, in that order; junction bases with no gene match: 7. The CDR3 runs to 15 residues. CDR3 protein: CSASEYGTGYNEQFF. The CDR3 nucleotides read TGCAGTGCTAGCGAATATGGGACAGGCTACAATGAGCAGTTCTTC.

This clonotype occurred a few times. The chain couples TRBV12-3 or TRBV12-4 to TRBJ1-1; D perhaps matches TRBD1 (5 bases). This CDR3 contains 12 residues. The V gene lost 5 bases and the J gene lost 12 bases, with 16 bases spanning the gap. CDR3: CASSPGRGRTFF. The CDR3 DNA reads TGTGCCAGCAGTCCGGGACGGGGGAGAACTTTCTTT.

The chain has TRBV7-9 and TRBJ1-2, with 7 nucleotides matching TRBD1. With V trimmed by 5 bases and J by 0 bases, 9 bases remained unmatched. The length of the CDR3 is 16 residues. CDR1 is SEHNR, CDR2 FQNEAQ, per germline (reference sequence). The CDR3 protein is CASSAGTARANYGYTF. In nucleotides, the CDR3 is TGTGCCAGCAGCGCCGGGACAGCCCGAGCTAACTATGGCTACACCTTC.

In this sample, this clonotype turned up many times. The chain joins TRBV28 to TRBJ1-1, with D tentatively TRBD1 (6 bases). This CDR3 is built from 15 residues. V was pared by 6 bases and J by 5 bases, with 19 bases between. Germline CDR1 is MDHEN and CDR2 is SYDVKM. The DNA of the CDR3 is TGTGCCAGCAGCCCCGGACAGCGGATTAGGACTGAAGCTTTCTTT. Translating it yields CASSPGQRIRTEAFF.

This clonotype was detected many times. J is TRBJ2-5 and V is TRBV6-5; D may be TRBD1 or TRBD2 (6 bases each). CDR3 size: 16 residues. Trimming cost V 1 base and J 3 bases, with 15 bases left between them. CDR1 is MNHEY, CDR2 SVGAGI, per germline. CDR3 in amino acids: CASSYYIGGTKETQYF. In DNA form, the CDR3 reads TGTGCCAGCAGTTACTACATAGGGGGGACCAAAGAGACCCAGTACTTC.

The gene calls are TRBV18 and TRBJ2-5; 8 nucleotides align to TRBD1. Germline CDR1 and CDR2: KGHSH and LQKENI. V lost 3 bases and J lost 3; bases outside the gene matches: 3. This CDR3 has 14 amino acids. CDR3 nucleotides: TGTGCCAGCTCACCCCTGGACAGGGAAGAGACCCAGTACTTC. It translates to CASSPLDREETQYF.

The genes are TRBV5-6 and TRBJ2-7; 9 nucleotides match TRBD2. Germline trimming cut 2 bases from V and 7 bases from J; bases unmatched to any gene: 19. Germline V gives CDR1 SGHDT, CDR2 YYEEEE. The length of the CDR3 is 18 residues. The CDR3 nucleotides read TGTGCCAGCAGCTTCTGGACAGGAACTAGCGGGCGCTTGAGGGAGCAGTACTTC. This gives the protein CASSFWTGTSGRLREQYF.

Many counts were recorded for this clonotype. This chain connects TRBV7-9 to TRBJ2-2; D is perhaps TRBD2 (6 bases). This CDR3 contains 15 residues. V lost 7 bases, J lost 0 bases, and 12 bases lay in between. CDR1 SEHNR and CDR2 FQNEAQ come from the germline V gene (reference sequence). In nucleotides, the CDR3 is TGTGCCAGCAACCAAGCGGGCCCGAACACCGGGGAGCTGTTTTTT. This encodes CASNQAGPNTGELFF.

This clonotype appeared many times. The chain joins TRBV12-3 or TRBV12-4 to TRBJ1-6; 7 positions match TRBD1. The J segment lost 9 bases and the V segment lost 1 base, leaving 3 bases of the junction unmatched. This CDR3 contains 14 residues. The CDR3 nucleotides are TGTGCCAGCAGTTTAGGACAGGGAAGTTCACCCCTCCACTTT. Translating it yields CASSLGQGSSPLHF.

Many counts were recorded for this clonotype. The chain carries TRBV7-9 and TRBJ1-2, with D hard to call. Germline V CDR1 and CDR2: SEHNR, FQNEAQ (reference sequence). The V end lost 3 bases, the J end lost 4 bases, and 9 bases lay between the germline ends. The CDR3 extends over 13 amino acids. The DNA for the CDR3 is TGTGCCAGCAGCTTGCCGCCGGGCTATGGCTACACCTTC. This encodes CASSLPPGYGYTF.

At least ten counts were recorded for this clonotype. V is TRBV27 and J is TRBJ1-5, with unresolved D. The CDR3 consists of 14 residues. Trimming stripped 6 bases from V and 7 bases from J, with 16 bases between. Looked up from germline, CDR1 is MNHEY and CDR2 is SMNVEV (reference sequence). The CDR3 nucleotides read TGTGCCAGCAGACCTCAGAATTCCCGGCAGCCCCAGCATTTT. This gives the protein CASRPQNSRQPQHF.

This clonotype was seen a few times. Compared with germline, one end of the junction differs, possibly owing to a read error. The V gene is TRBV7-6, the J gene TRBJ2-1; 10 bases fit TRBD1. This CDR3 spans 16 amino acids. The germline CDR1 and CDR2 sequences are SGHVS and FNYEAQ. The CDR3 DNA is TGTGCTAGCAGCTTAGGGCGACAGGGGGCATACAATGAGCAGTTCTTC. It translates to CASSLGRQGAYNEQFF. Full variable domain (outside the CDR3, taken from reference TRBV7-6 and TRBJ2-1): GAGVSQSPRYKVTKRGQDVALRCDPISGHVSLYWYRQALGQGPEFLTYFNYEAQQDKSGLPNDRFSAERPEGSISTLTIQRTEQRDSAMYRCASSLGRQGAYNEQFFGPGTRLTVL.

This clonotype was picked up a small number of times. The V call is TRBV19, the J call TRBJ1-5; D is uncertain. This CDR3 has 15 amino acids. Trimming took 7 bases from V and 4 from J, leaving 17 bases between them. Per germline, CDR1 LNHDA and CDR2 SQIVND (reference sequence). CDR3 DNA sequence: TGTGCCAGTAACCTCCCAACCAAGGGAAATCAGCCCCAGCATTTT. Protein sequence: CASNLPTKGNQPQHF.

The V and J genes are TRBV9 and TRBJ1-5; unclear D gene. V was cut by 10 bases and J by 1 base, with 21 bases left in between. Germline loops: CDR1 SGDLS, CDR2 YYNGEE. The CDR3 is made up of 16 amino acids. The chain's CDR3 is CAGPRAIPGSNQPQHF. CDR3 nucleotides: TGTGCCGGCCCTCGGGCGATTCCCGGGAGCAATCAGCCCCAGCATTTT.

The chain couples TRBV29-1 to TRBJ1-1; D is ambiguous. The V end lost 4 bases, the J end lost 4 bases, and 16 bases lay between the germline ends. The CDR3 totals 14 residues. The germline CDR1 and CDR2 sequences are SQVTM and ANQGSEA. The CDR3 nucleotides read TGCAGCGTTGCCGCAGGAGGGAGGAGCACTGAAGCTTTCTTT. Its protein product is CSVAAGGRSTEAFF.

This clonotype was observed a single time. V is TRBV28 and J is TRBJ2-1; TRBD1 or TRBD2 may be the D gene (6 bases each). The CDR3 spans 16 residues. Germline lookup yields CDR1 MDHEN and CDR2 SYDVKM. Deletions cut 5 bases from V and 3 bases from J, with 17 bases between. CDR3 sequence reads: CASSRVGGSGYNEQFF. Here the CDR3 DNA reads TGTGCCAGCAGTCGGGTGGGGGGCTCAGGCTACAATGAGCAGTTCTTC.

This clonotype was counted at least ten times. The rearrangement links TRBV7-3 to TRBJ1-1, with D hard to call. The CDR3 covers 14 residues. CDR1 and CDR2 from the germline V gene are SGHTA and FQGTGA. Trimming took off 7 bases at V and 1 base at J, with 13 bases between the two ends. The CDR3 spells CASKIGPTNTEAFF. The CDR3 DNA sequence: TGTGCCAGCAAAATTGGTCCAACGAACACTGAAGCTTTCTTT.

The J gene is TRBJ2-2, the V gene TRBV7-8, with 8 nucleotides matching TRBD1. The V gene end was trimmed by 4 bases and the J gene end by 7 bases; junction bases not matched to a gene: 8. Germline CDR1 SGHVS, CDR2 FQNEAQ. The CDR3 sequence is 15 residues long. CDR3 DNA sequence: TGTGCCAGCAGCTCACGGACAGGGACGTTCGGGGAGCTGTTTTTT. It is translated as CASSSRTGTFGELFF.

This chain joins TRBV10-3 and TRBJ1-1; D might be TRBD1 (6 bases). The V and J ends lost 10 bases and 4 bases respectively, with 16 bases between them. The V gene's germline CDR1 is ENHRY and CDR2 SYGVKD. This CDR3 is 13 amino acids long. CDR3 loop: CASARGLGTEAFF. DNA of the CDR3: TGTGCCAGCGCCAGGGGCTTGGGCACTGAAGCTTTCTTT.

The chain recombines TRBV12-3 or TRBV12-4 with TRBJ1-6, with 7 bases matching TRBD1. CDR3 length equals 17 residues. V shed 3 bases, J shed 5 bases, and the junction held 10 bases outside the gene matches. The CDR3 region is CASSLGRWTGDNSPLHF. CDR3 in DNA: TGTGCCAGCAGTTTGGGCCGGTGGACAGGAGATAATTCACCCCTCCACTTT.

This clonotype was counted a few times. The chain combines TRBV2 with TRBJ1-1, with D unclear. The V end lost 5 bases, the J end lost 4 bases, and 17 bases lay between the germline ends. The V gene's germline CDR1 is SNHLY and CDR2 FYNNEI. The CDR3 totals 15 residues. The DNA for the CDR3 is TGTGCCAGCAGTAGACCCCCCGAACGGGCCACTGAAGCTTTCTTT. The encoded protein is CASSRPPERATEAFF.

Only a few counts were recorded for this clonotype. The CDR3 bases are TGTGCCAGCAGCTACCTTCGGGAGGGCCGTACAGATACGCAGTATTTT. It is translated as CASSYLREGRTDTQYF. The chain recombines TRBV7-6 with TRBJ2-3; 8 nucleotides agree with TRBD2. V shed 4 bases and J 3 bases; nucleotides not matched to a gene: 9. The germline V gene encodes CDR1 SGHVS and CDR2 FNYEAQ. This CDR3 has 16 residues.

This clonotype appeared a single time. The CDR3 spells CASSFLGGTNEKLFF. For the CDR3, the DNA is TGTGCCAGCAGTTTCCTAGGGGGCACTAATGAAAAACTGTTTTTT. The V call is TRBV27, the J call TRBJ1-4, with 7 bases matching TRBD1. V was clipped by 3 bases and J by 2 bases; unmatched bases: 3. CDR1 and CDR2 (germline): MNHEY, SMNVEV (reference sequence). The CDR3 is 15 amino acids.